Included here is one TCR beta chain sequence, with context. Its antigen is unknown. The CDR3 runs to 14 residues. CDR1 MNHNY and CDR2 SVGAGI come from the germline V gene (reference sequence). The V and J ends lost 3 bases and 4 bases respectively, with 10 bases between them. The data are from a study of OX40 agonist ivuxolimab in advanced cancers. Broader study findings: Determination of antigen specificity was not performed for the expanded peripheral T cells.

Measured with immunoSEQ multiplex PCR; TCRdb has only the in-frame clones, and not every one. Of about 91,000 clones listed, more than 80% are singletons. The origin of this receptor is an adult with an advanced solid tumor such as melanoma, head and neck, liver or kidney cancer. The V gene is TRBV6-6, the J gene TRBJ2-4; D not certain. Sequencing was performed on CD4+ or CD8+ T cells sorted from blood, taken in a trial of the OX40 agonist ivuxolimab. CDR3 sequence reads: CASSYEALKNIQYF. CDR3 DNA: TGTGCCAGCAGTTATGAGGCCCTAAAAAACATTCAGTACTTC.